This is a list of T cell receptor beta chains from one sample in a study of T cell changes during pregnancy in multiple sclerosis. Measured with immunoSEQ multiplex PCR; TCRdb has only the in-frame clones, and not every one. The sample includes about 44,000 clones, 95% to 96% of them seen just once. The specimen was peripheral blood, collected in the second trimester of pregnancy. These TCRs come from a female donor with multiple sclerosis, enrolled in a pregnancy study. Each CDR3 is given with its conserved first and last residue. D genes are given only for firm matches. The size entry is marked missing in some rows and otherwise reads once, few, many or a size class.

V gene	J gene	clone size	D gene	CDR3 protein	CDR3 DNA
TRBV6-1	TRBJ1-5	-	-	CASSTGGTSNQPQHF	TGTGCCAGCAGTACCGGGGGGACTTCCAATCAGCCCCAGCATTTT
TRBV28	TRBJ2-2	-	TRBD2	CASNLWEGATGELFF	TGTGCCAGCAATTTGTGGGAGGGCGCTACCGGGGAGCTGTTTTTT
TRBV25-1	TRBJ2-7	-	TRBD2	CASSDLGGVYEQYF	TGTGCCAGCAGTGACCTCGGGGGGGTCTACGAGCAGTACTTC
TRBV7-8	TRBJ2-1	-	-	CASSSPGEQFF	TGTGCCAGCAGCTCTCCGGGAGAGCAGTTCTTC
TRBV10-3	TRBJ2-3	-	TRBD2	CAISVRGGGAVETDTQYF	TGTGCCATCAGTGTTCGCGGCGGGGGGGCCGTTGAAACAGATACGCAGTATTTT
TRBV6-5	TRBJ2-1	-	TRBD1	CASSYAGTGSSEQFF	TGTGCCAGCAGTTACGCCGGGACAGGGTCATCTGAGCAGTTCTTC
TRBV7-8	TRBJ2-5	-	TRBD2	CASTQSGGADETQYF	TGTGCCAGCACACAAAGCGGGGGGGCGGATGAGACCCAGTACTTC
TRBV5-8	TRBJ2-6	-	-	CASSLVSSGANVLTF	TGTGCCAGCAGCTTAGTCAGCTCTGGGGCCAACGTCCTGACTTTC
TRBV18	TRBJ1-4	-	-	CASSPQRGYGEKLFF	TGTGCCAGCTCACCACAAAGGGGGTATGGTGAAAAACTGTTTTTT
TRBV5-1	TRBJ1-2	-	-	CASSRSGQSNYGYTF	TGCGCCAGCAGCCGAAGCGGACAGTCGAACTATGGCTACACCTTC
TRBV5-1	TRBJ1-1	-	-	CASSLAVTNTEAFF	TGCGCCAGCAGCTTGGCGGTAACGAACACTGAAGCTTTCTTT
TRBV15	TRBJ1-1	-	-	CATSSTGLNTEAFF	TGTGCCACCAGCAGTACAGGTCTGAACACTGAAGCTTTCTTT
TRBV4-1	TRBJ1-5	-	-	CASSLGGGNQPQHF	TGCGCCAGCAGCCTTGGTGGAGGAAATCAGCCCCAGCATTTT
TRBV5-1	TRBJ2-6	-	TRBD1	CASSLVGDRVTGANVLTF	TGCGCCAGCAGCTTGGTTGGGGACAGGGTAACCGGGGCCAACGTCCTGACTTTC
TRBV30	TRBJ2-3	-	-	CAYGTDTQYF	TGTGCCTACGGTACAGATACGCAGTATTTT
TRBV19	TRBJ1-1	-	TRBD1	CASSINRGNTEAFF	TGTGCCAGTAGTATTAACAGGGGGAACACTGAAGCTTTCTTT
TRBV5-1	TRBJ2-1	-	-	CASWRGDSGNEQFF	TGCGCCAGCTGGCGAGGGGACTCCGGGAATGAGCAGTTCTTC
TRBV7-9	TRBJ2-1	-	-	CATLGAVYNEQFF	TGTGCCACCCTGGGGGCAGTTTACAATGAGCAGTTCTTC
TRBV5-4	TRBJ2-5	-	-	CASSSWTAKETQYF	TGTGCCAGCAGCTCGTGGACAGCTAAAGAGACCCAGTACTTC
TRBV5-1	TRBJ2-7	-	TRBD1	CASREGTGRSYEQYF	TGCGCCAGCAGGGAAGGGACAGGGCGATCCTACGAGCAGTACTTC
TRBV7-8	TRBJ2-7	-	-	CASSSEGYEQYF	TGTGCCAGCAGCTCTGAGGGCTACGAGCAGTACTTC
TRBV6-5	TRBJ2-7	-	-	CASSSDTSREQYF	TGTGCCAGCAGTTCGGACACCTCCCGCGAGCAGTACTTC
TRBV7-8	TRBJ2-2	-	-	CASRLPGAGELFF	TGTGCCAGCAGACTTCCAGGGGCCGGGGAGCTGTTTTTT
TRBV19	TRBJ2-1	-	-	CASSMNRRSTYNEQFF	TGTGCCAGTAGTATGAATCGGAGGAGCACCTACAATGAGCAGTTCTTC
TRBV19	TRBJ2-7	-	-	CASSPRDKNEQYF	TGTGCCAGTAGTCCGAGGGACAAAAACGAGCAGTACTTC
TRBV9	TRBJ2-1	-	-	CASSVGPLSRNEQFF	TGTGCCAGCAGTGTAGGCCCCTTATCGAGGAATGAGCAGTTCTTC
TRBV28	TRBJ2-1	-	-	CASSLHSGYNEQFF	TGTGCCAGCAGTTTACATAGCGGCTACAATGAGCAGTTCTTC
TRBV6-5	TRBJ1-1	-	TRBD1	CASRYYTGARTEAFF	TGTGCCAGCAGGTACTACACAGGGGCGAGAACTGAAGCTTTCTTT
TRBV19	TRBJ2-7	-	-	CASSIQGISYEQYF	TGTGCCAGTAGTATTCAGGGGATTTCCTACGAGCAGTACTTC
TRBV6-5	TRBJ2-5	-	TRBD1	CASSYSGQQETQYF	TGTGCCAGCAGTTACTCGGGACAGCAAGAGACCCAGTACTTC
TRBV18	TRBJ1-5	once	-	CASSPIQGSNQPQHF	TGTGCCAGCTCACCCATACAGGGTAGCAATCAGCCCCAGCATTTT
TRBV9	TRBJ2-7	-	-	CASSSRGSSYEQYF	TGTGCCAGCAGCTCCCGGGGGAGCTCCTACGAGCAGTACTTC
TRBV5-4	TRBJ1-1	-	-	CASSPAARGRTEAFF	TGTGCCAGCAGCCCCGCAGCCAGGGGCCGCACTGAAGCTTTCTTT
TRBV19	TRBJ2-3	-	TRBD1	CASSPGQGTDTQYF	TGTGCCAGTAGTCCGGGACAGGGCACAGATACGCAGTATTTT
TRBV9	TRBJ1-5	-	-	CASSVGPTMGMPQHF	TGTGCCAGCAGCGTGGGCCCTACAATGGGTATGCCCCAGCATTTT
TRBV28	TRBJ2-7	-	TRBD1	CASRQGANEQYF	TGTGCCAGCAGACAGGGGGCCAACGAGCAGTACTTC
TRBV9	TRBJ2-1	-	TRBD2	CASSVATSGGQNEQFF	TGTGCCAGCAGCGTAGCTACTAGCGGGGGACAGAATGAGCAGTTCTTC
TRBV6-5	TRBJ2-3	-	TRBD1	CATSGGPSFYF	TGTGCCACCTCAGGGGGCCCCTCATTCTATTTT
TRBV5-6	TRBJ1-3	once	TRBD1	CASSLARDRSSGNTIYF	TGTGCCAGCAGCTTGGCCCGGGACAGGTCCTCTGGAAACACCATATATTTT
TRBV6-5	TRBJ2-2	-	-	CASSYSPGGWTGELFF	TGTGCCAGCAGTTACTCTCCGGGTGGTTGGACCGGGGAGCTGTTTTTT
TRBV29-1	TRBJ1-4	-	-	CSVAGIDELFF	TGCAGCGTTGCCGGGATCGACGAACTGTTTTTT
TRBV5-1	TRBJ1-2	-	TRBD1	CASSLVTGGANYGYTF	TGCGCCAGCAGCTTGGTCACAGGGGGCGCGAACTATGGCTACACCTTC
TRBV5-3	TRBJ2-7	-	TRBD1	CARSPFTGTGFYEQYF	TGTGCCAGAAGCCCCTTCACCGGGACAGGGTTCTACGAGCAGTACTTC
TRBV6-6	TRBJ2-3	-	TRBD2	CASSWGGGRETDTQYF	TGTGCCAGCAGTTGGGGTGGAGGGAGGGAGACAGATACGCAGTATTTT
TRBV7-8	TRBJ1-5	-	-	CASSSGQPNQPQHF	TGTGCCAGCAGCTCAGGACAGCCCAATCAGCCCCAGCATTTT
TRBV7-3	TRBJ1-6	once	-	CASSETGPKSPLHF	TGTGCCAGCAGCGAGACAGGACCCAAATCACCCCTCCACTTT
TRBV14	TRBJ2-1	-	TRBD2	CASSRRGLAENNEQFF	TGTGCCAGCAGCCGCCGAGGACTAGCGGAGAACAATGAGCAGTTCTTC
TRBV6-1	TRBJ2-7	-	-	CVSTGYEQYF	TGTGTTTCAACAGGGTACGAGCAGTACTTC
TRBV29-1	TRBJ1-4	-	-	CSVRASGEKLFF	TGCAGCGTACGGGCGTCGGGGGAAAAACTGTTTTTT
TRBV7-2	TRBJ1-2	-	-	CASSLVRGSDGYTF	TGTGCCAGCAGCTTAGTAAGGGGGAGCGACGGCTACACCTTC
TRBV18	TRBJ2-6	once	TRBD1	CASSRRTGLGDSGANVLTF	TGTGCCAGCTCACGGCGGACAGGTTTGGGCGACTCTGGGGCCAACGTCCTGACTTTC
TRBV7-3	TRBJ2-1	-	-	CASSPAGTPINEQFF	TGTGCCAGCAGCCCCGCGGGGACCCCCATCAATGAGCAGTTCTTC
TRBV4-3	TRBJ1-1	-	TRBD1	CASSRTPRDRGPSTEAFF	TGCGCCAGCAGTCGAACACCCCGGGACAGGGGGCCCTCGACTGAAGCTTTCTTT
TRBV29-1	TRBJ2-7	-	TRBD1	CSVERQGPPYEQYF	TGCAGCGTTGAAAGACAGGGCCCCCCCTACGAGCAGTACTTC
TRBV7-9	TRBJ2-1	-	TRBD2	CASSATSSGRNEQFF	TGTGCCAGCAGCGCTACTAGTAGCGGGAGGAATGAGCAGTTCTTC
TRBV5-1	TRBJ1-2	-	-	CASSSSTGGSGGYTF	TGCGCCAGCAGCTCCTCGACAGGCGGATCGGGTGGCTACACCTTC